The clone carrying this TCR beta chain was recorded at least ten times. The antigen remains undetermined. The read stops 3 residues short of the end of the CDR3; the missing end is completed from the germline J gene. Germline V CDR1 and CDR2: DFQATT, SNEGSKA (reference sequence). The CDR3 has 15 residues. Method: immunoSEQ multiplex PCR; TCRdb's copy keeps in-frame clones and lacks some. The sample was found to contain about 39,000 clones, and every one recurs. These data are taken from a study of T cell clonality in common variable immunodeficiency. Findings and limits, study-wide: CVID patient heterogeneity limited repertoire-clinical complication correlations. In common variable immunodeficiency, TCR beta chains reportedly carried fewer deletions and N-nucleotide insertions. Shared TCRbeta clones were fewer between CVID subjects than controls.

The material sequenced was peripheral blood mononuclear cells. The TCR originated in a person between 18 and 69 years old in good health. The chain combines TRBV20-1 with TRBJ1-2; tentatively, D is TRBD1 (6 bases). Here the CDR3 reads CSAQRGTGPIGGYTF. The DNA read from the CDR3 is TGCAGTGCCCAGAGGGGGACGGGGCCCATTGGGGGC.